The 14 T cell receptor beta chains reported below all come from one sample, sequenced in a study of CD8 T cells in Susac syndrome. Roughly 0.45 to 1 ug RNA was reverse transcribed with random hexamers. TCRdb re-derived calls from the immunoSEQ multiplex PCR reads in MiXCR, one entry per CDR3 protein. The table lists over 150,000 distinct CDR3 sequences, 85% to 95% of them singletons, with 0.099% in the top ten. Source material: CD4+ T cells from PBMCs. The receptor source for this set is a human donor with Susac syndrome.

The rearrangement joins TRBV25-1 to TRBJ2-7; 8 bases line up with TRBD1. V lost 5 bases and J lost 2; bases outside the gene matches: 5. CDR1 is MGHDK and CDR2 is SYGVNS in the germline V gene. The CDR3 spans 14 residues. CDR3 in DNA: TGTGCCAGCAGTCAGACAGGGGCCCCCTACGAGCAGTACTTC. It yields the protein CASSQTGAPYEQYF.

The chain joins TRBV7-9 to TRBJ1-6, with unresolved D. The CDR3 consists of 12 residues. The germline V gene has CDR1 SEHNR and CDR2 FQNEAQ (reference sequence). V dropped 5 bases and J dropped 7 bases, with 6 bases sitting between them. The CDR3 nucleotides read TGTGCCAGCAGCCGAGCGAATTCACCCCTCCACTTT. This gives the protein CASSRANSPLHF.

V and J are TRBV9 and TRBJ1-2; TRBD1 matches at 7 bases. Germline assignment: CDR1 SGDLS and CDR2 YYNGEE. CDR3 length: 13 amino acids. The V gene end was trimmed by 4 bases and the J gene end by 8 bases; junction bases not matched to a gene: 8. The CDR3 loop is CASSSTGSGGYTF. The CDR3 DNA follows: TGTGCCAGCAGCTCGACAGGGTCAGGAGGCTACACCTTC.

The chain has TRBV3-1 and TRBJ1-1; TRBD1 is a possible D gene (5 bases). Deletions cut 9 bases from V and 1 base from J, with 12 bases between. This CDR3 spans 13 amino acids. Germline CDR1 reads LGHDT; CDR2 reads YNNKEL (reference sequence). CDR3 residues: CASQVGPNTEAFF. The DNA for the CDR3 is TGTGCCAGTCAGGTGGGGCCGAACACTGAAGCTTTCTTT. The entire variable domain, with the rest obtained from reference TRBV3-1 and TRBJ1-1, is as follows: DTAVSQTPKYLVTQMGNDKSIKCEQNLGHDTMYWYKQDSKKFLKIMFSYNNKELIINETVPNRFSPKSPDKAHLNLHINSLELGDSAVYFCASQVGPNTEAFFGQGTRLTVV.

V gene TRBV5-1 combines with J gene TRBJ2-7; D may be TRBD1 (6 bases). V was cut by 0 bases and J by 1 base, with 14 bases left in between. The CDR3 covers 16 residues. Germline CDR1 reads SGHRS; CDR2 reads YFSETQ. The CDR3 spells CASSLASETGSYEQYF. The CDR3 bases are TGCGCCAGCAGCTTGGCCTCTGAGACAGGATCCTACGAGCAGTACTTC.

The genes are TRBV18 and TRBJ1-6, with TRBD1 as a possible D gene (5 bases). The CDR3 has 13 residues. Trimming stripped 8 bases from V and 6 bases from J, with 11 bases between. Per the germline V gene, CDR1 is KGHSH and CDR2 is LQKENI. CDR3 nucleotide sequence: TGTGCCAGCGCAAGGACAATTAATTCACCCCTCCACTTT. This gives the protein CASARTINSPLHF.

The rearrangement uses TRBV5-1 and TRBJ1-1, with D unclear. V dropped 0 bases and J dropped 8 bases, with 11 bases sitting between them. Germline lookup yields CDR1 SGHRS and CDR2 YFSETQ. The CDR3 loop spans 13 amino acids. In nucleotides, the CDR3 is TGCGCCAGCAGCTTGGCCGGTCAGCTGGAAGCTTTCTTT. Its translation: CASSLAGQLEAFF. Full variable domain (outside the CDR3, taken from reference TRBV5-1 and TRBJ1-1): KAGVTQTPRYLIKTRGQQVTLSCSPISGHRSVSWYQQTPGQGLQFLFEYFSETQRNKGNFPGRFSGRQFSNSRSEMNVSTLELGDSALYLCASSLAGQLEAFFGQGTRLTVV.

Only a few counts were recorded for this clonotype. The CDR3 here is CASSFLAGETQYF. CDR3 DNA sequence: TGTGCCAGCAGTTTCCTAGCGGGGGAGACCCAGTACTTC. V gene TRBV12-3 or TRBV12-4 combines with J gene TRBJ2-5; 9 bases are a match to TRBD2. Losses at the gene ends were 3 bases for V and 5 bases for J; bases not matched to a gene: 1. The CDR3 is made up of 13 amino acids.

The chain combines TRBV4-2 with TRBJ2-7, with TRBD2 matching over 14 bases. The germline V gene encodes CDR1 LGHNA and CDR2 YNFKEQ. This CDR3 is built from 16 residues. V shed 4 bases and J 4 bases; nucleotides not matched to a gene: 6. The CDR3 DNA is TGTGCCAGCAGCCGAGGACTAGCGGGAGGTTCTTACGAGCAGTACTTC. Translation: CASSRGLAGGSYEQYF.

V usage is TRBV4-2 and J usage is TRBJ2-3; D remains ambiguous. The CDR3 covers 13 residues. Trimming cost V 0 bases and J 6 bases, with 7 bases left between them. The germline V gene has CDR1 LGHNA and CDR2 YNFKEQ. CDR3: CASSQDSRDTQYF. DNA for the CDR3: TGTGCCAGCAGCCAAGATAGCCGGGATACGCAGTATTTT.

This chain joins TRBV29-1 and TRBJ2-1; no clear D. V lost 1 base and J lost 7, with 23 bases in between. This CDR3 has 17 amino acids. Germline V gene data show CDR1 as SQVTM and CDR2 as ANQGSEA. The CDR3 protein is CSVEGGYRRPGLNEQFF. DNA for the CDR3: TGCAGCGTTGAAGGAGGTTATAGGCGGCCAGGTTTGAATGAGCAGTTCTTC.

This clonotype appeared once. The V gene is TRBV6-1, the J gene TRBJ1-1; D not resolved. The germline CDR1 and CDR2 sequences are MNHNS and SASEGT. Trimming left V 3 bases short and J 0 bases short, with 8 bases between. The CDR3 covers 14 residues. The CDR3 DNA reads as TGTGCCAGCAGTGACCGGCCATTGAACACTGAAGCTTTCTTT. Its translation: CASSDRPLNTEAFF.

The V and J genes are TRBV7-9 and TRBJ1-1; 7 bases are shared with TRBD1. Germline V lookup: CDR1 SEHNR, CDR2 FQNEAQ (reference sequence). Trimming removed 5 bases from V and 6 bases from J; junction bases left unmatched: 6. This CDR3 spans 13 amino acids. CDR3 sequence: CASSRTGQPEAFF. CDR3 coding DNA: TGTGCCAGCAGCCGAACGGGACAGCCTGAAGCTTTCTTT. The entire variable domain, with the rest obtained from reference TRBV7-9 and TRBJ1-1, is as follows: DTGVSQNPRHKITKRGQNVTFRCDPISEHNRLYWYRQTLGQGPEFLTYFQNEAQLEKSRLLSDRFSAERPKGSFSTLEIQRTEQGDSAMYLCASSRTGQPEAFFGQGTRLTVV.

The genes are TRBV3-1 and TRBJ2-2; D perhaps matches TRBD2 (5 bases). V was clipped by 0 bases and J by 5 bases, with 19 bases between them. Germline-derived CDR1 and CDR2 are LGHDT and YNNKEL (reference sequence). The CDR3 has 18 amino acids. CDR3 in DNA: TGTGCCAGCAGCCAAGATGATGAACTAGGAGGACTTACCGGGGAGCTGTTTTTT. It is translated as CASSQDDELGGLTGELFF.